These 26 T cell receptor beta chains came from one sample sequenced in a study of blood T cell repertoires in COVID-19. Measured with immunoSEQ multiplex PCR; TCRdb has only the in-frame clones, and not every one. The sample has hundreds of thousands of clones, approximately 88% seen once. Sequenced material: peripheral blood. The receptors here all came from a woman aged 25 to 39 with COVID-19, enrolled during active disease.

This clone was seen a handful of times. The V and J genes are TRBV7-2 and TRBJ2-7, with 7 bases fitting TRBD2. The CDR3 runs to 16 residues. V shed 5 bases and J 4 bases; nucleotides not matched to a gene: 14. The germline gives CDR1 SGHTA, CDR2 FQGNSA. The CDR3 protein is CASSRLGGGVRYEQYF. CDR3 coding DNA: TGTGCCAGCAGCAGACTAGGCGGGGGAGTTCGGTACGAGCAGTACTTC.

The chain recombines TRBV5-1 with TRBJ2-7; TRBD1 aligns across 11 bases. Trimming removed 1 base from V and 5 bases from J; junction bases left unmatched: 5. The CDR3 runs to 15 residues. The germline CDR1 and CDR2 sequences are SGHRS and YFSETQ. The CDR3 DNA is TGCGCCAGCAGCTTGCGGACAGGGGGCAACGACGAGCAGTACTTC. It codes for CASSLRTGGNDEQYF.

This chain joins TRBV9 and TRBJ2-1; 8 nucleotides agree with TRBD2. The CDR3 is 15 residues long. V dropped 3 bases and J dropped 1; count of bases not matched to a gene: 3. Germline V lookup: CDR1 SGDLS, CDR2 YYNGEE. In nucleotides, the CDR3 is TGTGCCAGCAGCGCGCGGGGGGTTTCCTACAATGAGCAGTTCTTC. Its translation: CASSARGVSYNEQFF.

The chain carries TRBV6-5 and TRBJ2-3, with D perhaps matching TRBD2 (6 bases). The V gene's germline CDR1 is MNHEY and CDR2 SVGAGI. The CDR3 totals 16 residues. V was pared by 2 bases and J by 0 bases, with 12 bases between. In DNA, the CDR3 is TGTGCCAGCAGTTACGATAGCGGAACTAGCACAGATACGCAGTATTTT. Its translation is CASSYDSGTSTDTQYF.

This chain uses TRBV27 with TRBJ1-4; 7 nucleotides match TRBD1. The CDR3 consists of 16 residues. The germline CDR1 and CDR2 sequences are MNHEY and SMNVEV (reference sequence). Trimming took 0 bases from V and 7 from J; bases not matched to a gene: 8. The CDR3 loop is CASSLSPGGRIEKLFF. CDR3 sequence (DNA): TGTGCCAGCAGTTTATCGCCAGGGGGAAGGATTGAAAAACTGTTTTTT.

The chain employs TRBV11-3 and TRBJ1-4; TRBD1 is a possible D gene (5 bases). CDR1 is SGHNT, CDR2 YENEEA, per germline. Trimming removed 4 bases at V and 2 bases at J, with 17 bases between. The CDR3 has 17 residues. The CDR3 is CASSYGTRDVTNEKLFF. CDR3 coding DNA: TGTGCCAGCAGCTACGGGACGCGGGACGTTACTAATGAAAAACTGTTTTTT.

The V and J genes are TRBV10-3 and TRBJ2-3; TRBD2 agrees at 9 bases. With V trimmed by 5 bases and J by 8 bases, 8 bases remained unmatched. There are 14 residues in the CDR3. The germline CDR1 and CDR2 sequences are ENHRY and SYGVKD. The CDR3 reads CAISPGLALGTQYF. CDR3 in DNA: TGTGCCATCAGTCCGGGACTAGCCTTAGGTACGCAGTATTTT.

Written as DNA, the CDR3 is TGTGCCAGCACCCTGTGGCGGGAGGGCTCCTACAATGAGCAGTTCTTC. Translating it yields CASTLWREGSYNEQFF. The rearrangement links TRBV7-9 to TRBJ2-1; TRBD2 matches 9 bases. Germline trimming cut 7 bases from V and 0 bases from J; bases unmatched to any gene: 7. This CDR3 comprises 16 residues. CDR1 and CDR2 from the germline V gene are SEHNR and FQNEAQ (reference sequence).

This rearrangement joins TRBV12-3 or TRBV12-4 to TRBJ2-3, with D tentatively TRBD2 (5 bases). The germline V and J ends were trimmed by 10 bases and 0 bases, with 11 bases remaining between them. The CDR3 runs 13 residues. CDR3: CAMGKRSTDTQYF. CDR3 coding DNA: TGTGCCATGGGGAAGCGGAGCACAGATACGCAGTATTTT.

The J gene is TRBJ2-1, the V gene TRBV28, with TRBD1 as a possible D gene (5 bases). This CDR3 is 15 amino acids long. V lost 4 bases, J lost 1 base, and 11 bases lay in between. Per the germline V gene, CDR1 is MDHEN and CDR2 is SYDVKM. CDR3 bases: TGTGCCAGCAGTTCAGGGAAAGCTTCCTACAATGAGCAGTTCTTC. The encoded protein is CASSSGKASYNEQFF.

This chain connects TRBV12-3 or TRBV12-4 to TRBJ1-2; the D is unclear. The V end lost 1 base, the J end lost 5 bases, and 5 bases lay between the germline ends. This CDR3 comprises 12 residues. Here the CDR3 reads CASSLGLYGYTF. The CDR3, as DNA: TGTGCCAGCAGTTTAGGTCTGTATGGCTACACCTTC.

This chain uses TRBV7-2 with TRBJ2-2; 9 bases agree with TRBD2. Germline-derived CDR1 and CDR2 are SGHTA and FQGNSA. The junction had 16 bases not matched to a gene; V was cut back by 5 bases and J by 6 bases. The CDR3 extends over 18 amino acids. The CDR3 nucleotides are TGTGCCAGCAGCGCCCACTGGGGTGGCGGGGGGGGACCCGGGGAGCTGTTTTTT. This gives the protein CASSAHWGGGGGPGELFF.

The CDR3 is CARPRQIIASYEQYV. The DNA of the CDR3 is TGTGCCAGACCTAGACAGATCATCGCTTCCTACGAGCAGTACGTC. The chain joins TRBV19 to TRBJ2-7; tentatively, D is TRBD1 (5 bases). The CDR3 covers 15 residues. Trimming removed 9 bases at V and 1 base at J, with 19 bases between. Germline CDR1 and CDR2: LNHDA and SQIVND (reference sequence).

The V and J genes are TRBV19 and TRBJ1-4; D might be TRBD1 (6 bases). V dropped 1 base and J dropped 4 bases, with 10 bases sitting between them. CDR1 and CDR2 from the germline V gene are LNHDA and SQIVND (reference sequence). This CDR3 is 15 amino acids long. CDR3 amino acids: CASSIAAGVNEKLFF. The CDR3 region has the DNA TGTGCCAGTAGTATAGCGGCAGGGGTTAATGAAAAACTGTTTTTT.

This chain links TRBV7-2 with TRBJ1-3; TRBD1 is a possible D gene (6 bases). The CDR3 loop spans 14 amino acids. V was shortened by 1 base and J by 8 bases, with 12 bases between the two germline ends. Per germline, CDR1 SGHTA and CDR2 FQGNSA. Here the CDR3 reads CASSLESGGHTIYF. CDR3 DNA: TGTGCCAGCAGCTTAGAATCGGGGGGGCACACCATATATTTT.

The chain combines TRBV28 with TRBJ1-4; D is unresolved. Germline CDR1 and CDR2: MDHEN and SYDVKM. The V and J ends lost 3 bases and 8 bases respectively, with 10 bases between them. The CDR3 covers 13 residues. CDR3 region: CASSFSRWEKLFF. The DNA of the CDR3 is TGTGCCAGCAGTTTTTCGAGGTGGGAAAAACTGTTTTTT.

In regard to this clone: This sample includes further DNA sequences coding for the same CDR3. CDR3 sequence reads: CASSVAPRNTEAFF. Written as DNA, the CDR3 is TGTGCCAGCAGCGTAGCCCCCAGAAACACTGAAGCTTTCTTT. The gene calls are TRBV9 and TRBJ1-1; D gene ambiguous. The V and J ends lost 0 bases and 2 bases respectively, with 8 bases between them. CDR3 length: 14 residues. CDR1 is SGDLS, CDR2 YYNGEE, per germline.

This sequence joins TRBV11-2 and TRBJ1-6; D is possibly TRBD1 (5 bases). CDR1 and CDR2 (germline): SGHAT, FQNNGV. This CDR3 is 15 amino acids long. The V gene lost 0 bases and the J gene lost 8 bases, with 11 bases spanning the gap. The CDR3 nucleotides read TGTGCCAGCAGCTTAGAGGTCAGGGTGGATTCACCCCTCCACTTT. Its translation is CASSLEVRVDSPLHF.

This clone is judged medium-sized. The chain employs TRBV27 and TRBJ2-1, with D possibly being TRBD1 (5 bases). Germline V gives CDR1 MNHEY, CDR2 SMNVEV (reference sequence). CDR3 length: 15 amino acids. The V gene lost 1 base and the J gene lost 8 bases, with 15 bases spanning the gap. CDR3 sequence: CASSLWGGASDEQFF. The CDR3 nucleotides are TGTGCCAGCAGTTTATGGGGCGGTGCGAGCGATGAGCAGTTCTTC.

V usage is TRBV24-1 and J usage is TRBJ2-2; possibly TRBD1 for D (6 bases). V was pared by 5 bases and J by 0 bases, with 21 bases between. This CDR3 spans 19 amino acids. Germline V gene sequence: CDR1 KGHDR, CDR2 SFDVKD. The CDR3 DNA reads TGTGCCACCAGTGCCTCTTGGGGACACCGCGACGCGAACACCGGGGAGCTGTTTTTT. It codes for CATSASWGHRDANTGELFF.

This chain connects TRBV10-1 to TRBJ2-1; 7 nucleotides align to TRBD1. This CDR3 is 13 amino acids long. Per germline, CDR1 WNHNN and CDR2 SYGVQD (reference sequence). After removal of 6 bases from V and 4 bases from J, the junction contained 3 bases not matched to a gene. The CDR3: CASSRQGYNEQFF. The DNA for the CDR3 is TGCGCCAGCAGCAGACAGGGTTACAATGAGCAGTTCTTC.

Of note for this clone: This same CDR3 is encoded by further DNA sequences in the sample. This chain connects TRBV27 to TRBJ2-1; 9 bases align to TRBD2. V dropped 2 bases and J dropped 6; count of bases not matched to a gene: 5. The CDR3 has 15 residues. Per the germline V gene, CDR1 is MNHEY and CDR2 is SMNVEV (reference sequence). CDR3 amino acids: CASSLGPSGTNEQFF. CDR3 DNA: TGTGCCAGCAGTTTAGGCCCTAGCGGGACCAATGAGCAGTTCTTC.

The chain has TRBV11-3 and TRBJ2-5, with a possible D match to TRBD1 (7 bases). Trimming shortened V by 6 bases and J by 7 bases, and 18 bases separated the two germline ends. The CDR3 is 14 residues long. Looked up from germline, CDR1 is SGHNT and CDR2 is YENEEA. Here the CDR3 DNA reads TGTGCCAGCAGTGAAGGGAGGCAGGGGGTGACCCAGTACTTC. Encoded protein: CASSEGRQGVTQYF.

The table lists this clone with a count of one. The J gene is TRBJ2-1, the V gene TRBV12-3 or TRBV12-4; D call uncertain. Trimming removed 6 bases at V and 9 bases at J, with 9 bases between. The CDR3 contains 11 residues. This CDR3 is CASSVLREQFF. Written as DNA, the CDR3 is TGTGCCAGCAGCGTTCTGCGTGAGCAGTTCTTC.

As to this clone: Other DNA sequences from this sample encode an identical CDR3 as well. This chain connects TRBV6-5 to TRBJ2-7, with D maybe TRBD1 (5 bases). Trimming took off 0 bases at V and 0 bases at J, with 9 bases between the two ends. CDR1 and CDR2 from the germline V gene are MNHEY and SVGAGI. The CDR3 consists of 15 residues. For the CDR3, the DNA is TGTGCCAGCAGTTACTCCAATCAGGGCTCCTACGAGCAGTACTTC. This translates into CASSYSNQGSYEQYF.

This clone appeared a single time. V and J are TRBV7-9 and TRBJ2-7; D might be TRBD2 (6 bases). The CDR3 sequence is 13 residues long. V gave up 6 bases and J gave up 5 bases, with 14 bases separating them. CDR1 and CDR2 (germline): SEHNR, FQNEAQ (reference sequence). The CDR3, as DNA: TGTGCCAGCAGAGCAACCGGCGGGGACGAGCAGTACTTC. It specifies CASRATGGDEQYF.